Below are 22 T cell receptor beta chains sequenced from a single sample in a study of metastatic and nonmetastatic thyroid tumors (dated by TCRdb to about 2020). No patient had received any treatment before thyroid surgery. The method was PCR. Instrument on record: Illumina HiSeq 4000. Using fastp trimming at Q25 and MiXCR clonotype assembly, TCRdb reanalyzed the public sequencing data and kept in-frame beta chains. The sample yields around 7,000 clones; roughly 29% were counted once. The ten biggest clones cover approximately 20% of the sample. The specimen sequenced was tumor tissue. All receptors come from a female donor with papillary thyroid cancer or a benign thyroid nodule (not recorded which). Some clones in this sample may be carry-over from other donors' samples.

This clone was picked up one time. This chain connects TRBV20-1 to TRBJ2-7, with 9 bases that match TRBD2. J gave up 4 bases and V 3 bases, and 13 bases lay outside the gene matches. Germline V CDR1 and CDR2: DFQATT, SNEGSKA (reference sequence). The CDR3 is 16 residues long. The CDR3: CSASLSYSAGGYEQYF. The CDR3 DNA follows: TGCAGTGCTAGTTTATCGTATTCGGCGGGGGGGTACGAGCAGTACTTC.

This clone is classed as medium-sized. The chain carries TRBV11-2 and TRBJ2-7, with a tentative D call TRBD2 (5 bases). The germline V and J ends were trimmed by 4 bases and 3 bases, with 16 bases remaining between them. CDR1 is SGHAT, CDR2 FQNNGV, per germline. The CDR3 is 15 amino acids. CDR3 amino acids: CASSSVGVLNYEQYF. In DNA form, the CDR3 reads TGTGCCAGCAGCTCCGTCGGGGTCCTTAACTACGAGCAGTACTTC.

This clone was seen a handful of times. The rearrangement joins TRBV6-2 or TRBV6-3 to TRBJ2-7; maybe TRBD2 (6 bases). The CDR3 totals 13 residues. Between the trimmed V and J ends, which lost 4 bases and 1 base, there was a span of 8 bases. The germline gives CDR1 MNHEY, CDR2 SVGEGT. Here the CDR3 reads CASSLSGSYEQYF. In DNA form, the CDR3 reads TGTGCCAGCAGTTTGAGCGGGTCCTACGAGCAGTACTTC.

V usage is TRBV19 and J usage is TRBJ2-7; no firm D call. Germline V gene lookup returns CDR1 LNHDA and CDR2 SQIVND (reference sequence). The ends were cut back, 3 bases at V and 0 bases at J, with 15 bases in the middle. The CDR3 has 16 amino acids. In nucleotides, the CDR3 is TGTGCCAGTAGTATTGGAGACACCGTACTCTCCTACGAGCAGTACTTC. It translates to CASSIGDTVLSYEQYF. The whole variable domain, remainder taken from reference TRBV19 and TRBJ2-7, is DGGITQSPKYLFRKEGQNVTLSCEQNLNHDAMYWYRQDPGQGLRLIYYSQIVNDFQKGDIAEGYSVSREKKESFPLTVTSAQKNPTAFYLCASSIGDTVLSYEQYFGPGTRLTVT.

V gene TRBV27 combines with J gene TRBJ2-7, with D maybe TRBD2 (6 bases). Germline-derived CDR1 and CDR2 are MNHEY and SMNVEV (reference sequence). The length of the CDR3 is 12 residues. V dropped 8 bases and J dropped 3 bases, with 11 bases sitting between them. DNA of the CDR3: TGTGCCAGCCGTAGCGGAAACTACGAGCAGTACTTC. Amino acid sequence: CASRSGNYEQYF.

There are many counts of this clone. The chain combines TRBV7-6 with TRBJ1-1, with 9 bases identical to TRBD1. The germline V gene has CDR1 SGHVS and CDR2 FNYEAQ. With V trimmed by 3 bases and J by 2 bases, 4 bases remained unmatched. The CDR3 has 15 amino acids. The CDR3 reads CASSFNRGLNTEAFF. CDR3 DNA: TGTGCCAGCAGCTTCAACAGGGGGCTAAACACTGAAGCTTTCTTT.

The chain's CDR3 is CASGQSNEQFF. The CDR3 coding sequence is TGTGCCAGCGGGCAAAGCAATGAGCAGTTCTTC. The V call is TRBV7-9, the J call TRBJ2-1; D unclear. Trimming shortened V by 8 bases and J by 6 bases, and 8 bases separated the two germline ends. Germline V gene data show CDR1 as SEHNR and CDR2 as FQNEAQ (reference sequence). The CDR3 consists of 11 residues.

Only a few counts were recorded for this clone. This chain links TRBV28 with TRBJ1-1, with 7 positions matching TRBD1. J gave up 5 bases and V 5 bases, and 11 bases lay outside the gene matches. The CDR3 extends over 15 amino acids. CDR1 MDHEN and CDR2 SYDVKM come from the germline V gene. CDR3 sequence (DNA): TGTGCCAGCAGTCCATTAGATGGGACAGCGACTGAAGCTTTCTTT. Residues: CASSPLDGTATEAFF.

This clone is deemed medium-sized. The identical CDR3 is also encoded by other nucleotide sequences in the sample. This sequence joins TRBV7-2 and TRBJ1-1; D is undetermined. The CDR3 spans 13 residues. Trimming removed 3 bases from V and 2 bases from J, with 7 bases in between. Germline-derived CDR1 and CDR2 are SGHTA and FQGNSA. CDR3 DNA: TGTGCCAGCAGCTTTTCCCGTAACACTGAAGCTTTCTTT. It specifies CASSFSRNTEAFF.

The rearrangement uses TRBV20-1 and TRBJ1-6, with TRBD1 as a possible D gene (6 bases). The CDR3 contains 18 residues. V lost 1 base to trimming and J lost 0 bases, with 16 bases between them. Germline-derived CDR1 and CDR2 are DFQATT and SNEGSKA (reference sequence). CDR3 sequence reads: CSARGGGSVSSYNSPLHF. DNA of the CDR3: TGCAGTGCTAGAGGGGGGGGCAGCGTGAGCTCCTATAATTCACCCCTCCACTTT.

This clone was counted between two and nine times. The chain joins TRBV6-1 to TRBJ2-2; 12 nucleotides line up with TRBD2. The length of the CDR3 is 14 residues. Germline V gene sequence: CDR1 MNHNS, CDR2 SASEGT. V shed 6 bases and J 7 bases; nucleotides not matched to a gene: 3. CDR3 nucleotides: TGTGCCAGCAGGCCGGGACTAGCGGGCGGGGAGCTGTTTTTT. Translating gives CASRPGLAGGELFF.

In its sample, this clone ranks as medium-sized. V and J are TRBV5-5 and TRBJ2-5; TRBD1 matches 7 bases. The CDR3 runs 15 residues. J gave up 0 bases and V 3 bases, and 5 bases lay outside the gene matches. CDR1 is SGHKS and CDR2 is YYEKEE in the germline V gene (reference sequence). DNA for the CDR3: TGTGCCAGCAGCTCACGAGGGACAGACCAAGAGACCCAGTACTTC. This encodes CASSSRGTDQETQYF.

The V call is TRBV3-1, the J call TRBJ2-7; maybe TRBD1 (6 bases). The CDR3 covers 14 residues. V was clipped by 7 bases and J by 3 bases, with 16 bases between them. CDR1 is LGHDT, CDR2 YNNKEL, per germline (reference sequence). CDR3 DNA sequence: TGTGCCAGCACCCTAACGTCAGGGGTCTACGAGCAGTACTTC. This encodes CASTLTSGVYEQYF.

A word on this clone: One end of the junction is discordant with germline, which a read error may explain. CDR3 nucleotide sequence: TGCGCCAGCAGTTTAGCGGGGGGGACAGGGGGCAATGAGCAGTTCTTC. Translating gives CASSLAGGTGGNEQFF. The chain combines TRBV12-3 or TRBV12-4 with TRBJ2-1; the D call may be TRBD1 or TRBD2 (11 bases each). The CDR3 spans 16 residues.

A remark on this clone: The CDR3 does not close with the conserved phenylalanine or tryptophan, likely indicating a read error. The chain recombines TRBV5-1 with TRBJ2-1; D may be TRBD1 (5 bases). The CDR3 has 13 residues. Trimming left V 2 bases short and J 9 bases short, with 12 bases between. The germline V gene has CDR1 SGHRS and CDR2 YFSETQ. CDR3 sequence: CASSFQGKAEQFL. The CDR3 nucleotides are TGCGCCAGCAGCTTCCAGGGCAAAGCTGAGCAGTTCCTC.

The genes are TRBV11-3 and TRBJ2-1; 9 positions match TRBD1. Trimming removed 4 bases from V and 5 bases from J; junction bases left unmatched: 9. Germline V CDR1 and CDR2: SGHNT, YENEEA. This CDR3 is built from 16 residues. The CDR3 protein is CASSSGTGQFNNEQFF. The CDR3 region has the DNA TGTGCCAGCAGCTCCGGGACAGGGCAATTTAACAATGAGCAGTTCTTC.

In this sample, this clone turned up many times. The V and J genes are TRBV5-6 and TRBJ1-2; 7 bases match TRBD1. Germline CDR1 is SGHDT and CDR2 is YYEEEE. J was trimmed by 2 bases and V by 4 bases; bases with no gene match: 2. This CDR3 region has 13 residues. CDR3 sequence reads: CASSRQGNYGYTF. The CDR3 DNA reads TGTGCCAGCAGCAGACAGGGCAACTATGGCTACACCTTC.

The genes are TRBV6-1 and TRBJ2-1; 7 positions agree with TRBD1. The CDR3 has 11 amino acids. Germline V gene sequence: CDR1 MNHNS, CDR2 SASEGT. Unmatched junction bases numbered 8, after V lost 6 bases and J lost 15 bases. The CDR3 DNA sequence: TGTGCCAGCAGCCAATACAGGGGCCTGTTCTTC. Its translation: CASSQYRGLFF.

The sample holds a few counts of this clone. This chain joins TRBV28 and TRBJ2-2; no clear D gene. This CDR3 contains 13 residues. Germline-derived CDR1 and CDR2 are MDHEN and SYDVKM. Trimming took 8 bases from V and 2 from J, leaving 9 bases between them. CDR3 sequence: CASGKENTGELFF. CDR3 sequence (DNA): TGTGCCAGCGGGAAGGAAAACACCGGGGAGCTGTTTTTT.

This clone turned up a few times. The rearrangement uses TRBV24-1 and TRBJ2-3, with D possibly being TRBD2 (6 bases). CDR1 is KGHDR, CDR2 SFDVKD, per germline. The CDR3 runs to 14 residues. The V end lost 12 bases, the J end lost 4 bases, and 19 bases lay between the germline ends. CDR3 in DNA: TGTGCCGCGGGGAGCGGGTCTTGGTCAGATACGCAGTATTTT. Translating gives CAAGSGSWSDTQYF.

V usage is TRBV30 and J usage is TRBJ2-1; D might be TRBD2 (5 bases). The CDR3 consists of 14 residues. Deletions cut 8 bases from V and 4 bases from J, with 18 bases between. Germline CDR1 reads GTSNPN; CDR2 reads SVGIG (reference sequence). The CDR3: CARTLGGLYNEQFF. The CDR3 DNA reads TGTGCCCGGACCCTTGGCGGACTTTACAATGAGCAGTTCTTC.

The CDR3 DNA sequence: TGTGCCTGGATCAACAGGGCTACTGAAGCTTTCTTT. Translating it yields CAWINRATEAFF. The chain couples TRBV30 to TRBJ1-1, with D maybe TRBD1 (6 bases). This CDR3 is built from 12 residues. The germline V and J ends were trimmed by 4 bases and 5 bases, with 11 bases remaining between them. In germline, CDR1 is GTSNPN, CDR2 SVGIG (reference sequence).